The 22 T cell receptor beta chains given below trace back to one sample, sequenced in a study of blood T cell repertoires in COVID-19. Only in-frame clones appear in the TCRdb table, and some are missing; sequencing was by immunoSEQ multiplex PCR. The table has approximately 98,000 clones, approximately 84% seen once. The sequencing sample was made of peripheral blood. The receptors here all came from an elderly woman with acute or convalescent COVID-19.

The rearrangement links TRBV28 to TRBJ2-2; 10 positions agree with TRBD1. V dropped 7 bases and J dropped 3; count of bases not matched to a gene: 11. Germline V gives CDR1 MDHEN, CDR2 SYDVKM. This CDR3 is built from 17 residues. CDR3 nucleotides: TGTGCCAGCACGGCCCGTTGGACAGGGGGGGACACCGGGGAGCTGTTTTTT. This encodes CASTARWTGGDTGELFF.

The chain couples TRBV6-6 to TRBJ1-4; 10 nucleotides agree with TRBD1. The CDR3 is made up of 19 amino acids. Unmatched junction bases numbered 12, after V lost 5 bases and J lost 0 bases. CDR1 and CDR2 from the germline V gene are MNHNY and SVGAGI (reference sequence). CDR3 amino acids: CASSPSGTGVWSTNEKLFF. The CDR3 DNA reads TGTGCCAGCAGTCCCTCCGGGACAGGGGTATGGTCAACTAATGAAAAACTGTTTTTT.

This clone came up once. This chain joins TRBV2 and TRBJ1-2; TRBD1 aligns across 7 bases. The trim removed 5 bases at V and 5 bases at J, leaving 8 bases unmatched. Germline V gives CDR1 SNHLY, CDR2 FYNNEI. The CDR3 has 14 amino acids. CDR3 DNA sequence: TGTGCCAGCAGTCCGGGACAGCGAGCTTATGGCTACACCTTC. Its protein is CASSPGQRAYGYTF.

The rearrangement joins TRBV19 to TRBJ1-5; 8 bases agree with TRBD1. Trimming removed 5 bases from V and 5 bases from J; junction bases left unmatched: 8. From germline, CDR1 is LNHDA and CDR2 SQIVND (reference sequence). The CDR3 totals 15 residues. This chain's CDR3 is CASSSYDRGHQPQHF. CDR3 bases: TGTGCCAGTAGTTCCTACGACAGGGGACATCAGCCCCAGCATTTT.

This chain joins TRBV19 and TRBJ1-5; D is possibly TRBD1 (5 bases). The V end was cut by 4 bases, the J end by 10 bases, with 14 bases between. Per the germline V gene, CDR1 is LNHDA and CDR2 is SQIVND (reference sequence). The CDR3 runs to 13 residues. The CDR3 nucleotides read TGTGCCAGTAGTACCCGACAGACCAGCCCCCAGCATTTT. It codes for CASSTRQTSPQHF.

The chain uses TRBV7-6 and TRBJ2-3, with 7 bases identical to TRBD2. Germline trimming cut 3 bases from V and 2 bases from J; bases unmatched to any gene: 8. Germline V gene sequence: CDR1 SGHVS, CDR2 FNYEAQ. There are 16 residues in the CDR3. CDR3 DNA sequence: TGTGCCAGCAGCTTGGAAGCGGGGCCATACACAGATACGCAGTATTTT. It yields the protein CASSLEAGPYTDTQYF.

The chain joins TRBV3-1 (or the pseudogene TRBV3-2) to TRBJ2-2; 9 bases are shared with TRBD1. Germline V CDR1 and CDR2: LGHDT, YNNKEL (reference sequence). The CDR3 contains 18 residues. The V and J ends lost 3 bases and 6 bases, in that order; junction bases with no gene match: 14. This CDR3 reads CASSQRTGTGSRSGELFF. The CDR3 DNA reads as TGTGCCAGCAGCCAGCGTACCGGGACAGGGAGTCGGTCCGGGGAGCTGTTTTTT.

The chain links TRBV7-9 to TRBJ2-7; D remains ambiguous. Germline CDR1 and CDR2: SEHNR and FQNEAQ (reference sequence). The ends were cut back, 4 bases at V and 6 bases at J, with 10 bases in the middle. This CDR3 is 12 amino acids long. Here the CDR3 reads CASSSPSLEQYF. The DNA for the CDR3 is TGTGCCAGCAGCTCTCCGAGTCTCGAGCAGTACTTC. Supplemented by reference TRBV7-9 and TRBJ2-7, the full variable domain reads DTGVSQNPRHKITKRGQNVTFRCDPISEHNRLYWYRQTLGQGPEFLTYFQNEAQLEKSRLLSDRFSAERPKGSFSTLEIQRTEQGDSAMYLCASSSPSLEQYFGPGTRLTVT.

This clone was seen just once. The chain employs TRBV9 and TRBJ2-3; 13 bases line up with TRBD2. This CDR3 contains 18 residues. CDR1 is SGDLS and CDR2 is YYNGEE in the germline V gene. V dropped 3 bases and J dropped 9; count of bases not matched to a gene: 16. The CDR3 DNA reads TGTGCCAGCAGCGCAGCCCCTCTTGGACTAGCGGGGGAAGCGACGCAGTATTTT. Its protein product is CASSAAPLGLAGEATQYF.

V usage is TRBV28 and J usage is TRBJ2-2; 11 nucleotides match TRBD1. The CDR3 is 15 residues long. V was pared by 6 bases and J by 6 bases, with 6 bases of the junction left unmatched. Germline CDR1 and CDR2: MDHEN and SYDVKM. CDR3 region: CASSYRDRGAGELFF. The CDR3 DNA reads TGTGCCAGCAGCTACCGGGACAGGGGGGCCGGGGAGCTGTTTTTT.

The V call is TRBV10-1, the J call TRBJ2-5; D is unresolved. Trimming stripped 6 bases from V and 5 bases from J, with 19 bases between. The CDR3 consists of 15 residues. Germline lookup yields CDR1 WNHNN and CDR2 SYGVQD (reference sequence). CDR3 in DNA: TGCGCCAGCAGGCGGTCTTATAGGTGCCTGGAGACCCAGTACTTC. This encodes CASRRSYRCLETQYF.

This rearrangement joins TRBV9 to TRBJ2-1; 7 bases agree with TRBD1. J lost 6 bases, V lost 0 bases, and 3 bases had no gene match. The CDR3 covers 14 residues. The V gene's germline CDR1 is SGDLS and CDR2 YYNGEE. CDR3 sequence reads: CASSVGTGVNEQFF. The CDR3 region has the DNA TGTGCCAGCAGCGTAGGTACAGGGGTCAATGAGCAGTTCTTC.

The chain combines TRBV5-4 with TRBJ2-3, with D possibly matching TRBD2 (6 bases). CDR3 size: 16 residues. Trimming pared 5 bases from V and 1 base from J, leaving 17 bases between. Germline V CDR1 and CDR2: SGHNT, YYREEE (reference sequence). The CDR3 spells CASSSGAAGGTDTQYF. CDR3 nucleotides: TGTGCCAGCAGTAGCGGCGCCGCCGGGGGCACAGATACGCAGTATTTT.

This clone has a handful of counts. The chain has TRBV6-2 or TRBV6-3 and TRBJ2-5; D ambiguous. The CDR3 has 11 residues. Germline values: CDR1 MNHEY, CDR2 SVGEGT. The V end was cut by 6 bases, the J end by 5 bases, with 7 bases between. CDR3 nucleotide sequence: TGTGCCAGCAGCCCGTCTGAGACCCAGTACTTC. Translating gives CASSPSETQYF.

This clone appeared once. The CDR3 region is CASSRGLAGTTSTDTQYF. The DNA of the CDR3 is TGTGCCAGCAGCCGTGGACTAGCGGGGACTACTAGCACAGATACGCAGTATTTT. The chain combines TRBV5-4 with TRBJ2-3; 12 bases map to TRBD2. V lost 4 bases to trimming and J lost 0 bases; unmatched junction nucleotides: 9. Germline CDR1 reads SGHNT; CDR2 reads YYREEE (reference sequence). This CDR3 is built from 18 residues.

This chain connects TRBV27 to TRBJ1-5, with 8 bases fitting TRBD1. V gave up 4 bases and J gave up 6 bases; unmatched junction bases: 8. This CDR3 has 15 amino acids. CDR1 is MNHEY, CDR2 SMNVEV, per germline (reference sequence). The CDR3 spells CASSSSGQVIQPQHF. The CDR3 DNA follows: TGTGCCAGCAGTTCCTCGGGACAGGTGATTCAGCCCCAGCATTTT.

V gene TRBV7-2 combines with J gene TRBJ1-2; D is unclear. This CDR3 region has 13 residues. The V end was cut by 7 bases, the J end by 4 bases, with 13 bases between. The V gene's germline CDR1 is SGHTA and CDR2 FQGNSA. The CDR3 nucleotides are TGTGCCAGCACCCCAACTCTAAGCTATGGCTACACCTTC. Its translation is CASTPTLSYGYTF.

This chain joins TRBV2 and TRBJ2-4; 9 bases agree with TRBD1. This CDR3 contains 17 residues. The V gene end was trimmed by 5 bases and the J gene end by 7 bases; junction bases not matched to a gene: 15. CDR1 and CDR2 from the germline V gene are SNHLY and FYNNEI. This CDR3 is CASSTLGGQGPGNIQYF. Written as DNA, the CDR3 is TGTGCCAGCAGTACCCTAGGAGGACAGGGGCCAGGGAACATTCAGTACTTC.

V gene TRBV30 combines with J gene TRBJ1-2, with 7 bases aligning to TRBD1. Germline CDR1 is GTSNPN and CDR2 is SVGIG (reference sequence). The CDR3 has 11 residues. The trim removed 5 bases at V and 7 bases at J, leaving 4 bases unmatched. CDR3 amino acids: CAWDRESGYTF. CDR3 DNA: TGTGCCTGGGACAGGGAGAGTGGCTACACCTTC.

The chain has TRBV11-2 and TRBJ1-2; the D gene is possibly TRBD1 (6 bases). CDR1 and CDR2 from the germline V gene are SGHAT and FQNNGV. Between the trimmed V and J ends, which lost 0 bases and 8 bases, there was a span of 16 bases. This CDR3 is 15 amino acids long. The CDR3 loop reads CASSLDGVQGSGYTF. In DNA, the CDR3 is TGTGCCAGCAGCTTAGATGGAGTACAGGGTTCCGGCTACACCTTC.

The chain joins TRBV5-1 to TRBJ1-4, with D hard to call. Germline V CDR1 and CDR2: SGHRS, YFSETQ. The CDR3 length is 14 residues. V was pared by 3 bases and J by 4 bases, with 10 bases between. The CDR3 DNA reads as TGCGCCAGCAGCTCAGTCCCAGATAATGAAAAACTGTTTTTT. Its protein is CASSSVPDNEKLFF.

The chain is built from TRBV19 and TRBJ2-1, with 9 bases aligning to TRBD2. The CDR3 runs to 15 residues. Trimming took 2 bases from V and 5 from J; bases not matched to a gene: 4. Germline assignment: CDR1 LNHDA and CDR2 SQIVND (reference sequence). The CDR3 nucleotides are TGTGCCAGTAGTATATCTAGCGGGGATCACAATGAGCAGTTCTTC. Translated: CASSISSGDHNEQFF. The full variable domain, with the rest looked up from reference TRBV19 and TRBJ2-1, is DGGITQSPKYLFRKEGQNVTLSCEQNLNHDAMYWYRQDPGQGLRLIYYSQIVNDFQKGDIAEGYSVSREKKESFPLTVTSAQKNPTAFYLCASSISSGDHNEQFFGPGTRLTVL.